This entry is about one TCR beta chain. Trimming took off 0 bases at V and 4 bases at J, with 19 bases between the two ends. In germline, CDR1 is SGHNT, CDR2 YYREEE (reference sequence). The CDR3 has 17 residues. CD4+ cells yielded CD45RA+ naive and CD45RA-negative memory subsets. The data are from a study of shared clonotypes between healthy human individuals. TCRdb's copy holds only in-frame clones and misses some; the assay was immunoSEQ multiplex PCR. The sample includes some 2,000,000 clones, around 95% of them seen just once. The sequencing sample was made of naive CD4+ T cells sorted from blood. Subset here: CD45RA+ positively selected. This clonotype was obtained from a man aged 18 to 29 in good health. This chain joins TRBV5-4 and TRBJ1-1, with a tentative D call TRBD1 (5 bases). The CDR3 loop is CASSLEGVGVGITEAFF. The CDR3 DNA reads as TGTGCCAGCAGCTTGGAGGGAGTAGGGGTCGGAATCACTGAAGCTTTCTTT. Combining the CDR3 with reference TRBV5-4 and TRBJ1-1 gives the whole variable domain ETGVTQSPTHLIKTRGQQVTLRCSSQSGHNTVSWYQQALGQGPQFIFQYYREEENGRGNFPPRFSGLQFPNYSSELNVNALELDDSALYLCASSLEGVGVGITEAFFGQGTRLTVV.